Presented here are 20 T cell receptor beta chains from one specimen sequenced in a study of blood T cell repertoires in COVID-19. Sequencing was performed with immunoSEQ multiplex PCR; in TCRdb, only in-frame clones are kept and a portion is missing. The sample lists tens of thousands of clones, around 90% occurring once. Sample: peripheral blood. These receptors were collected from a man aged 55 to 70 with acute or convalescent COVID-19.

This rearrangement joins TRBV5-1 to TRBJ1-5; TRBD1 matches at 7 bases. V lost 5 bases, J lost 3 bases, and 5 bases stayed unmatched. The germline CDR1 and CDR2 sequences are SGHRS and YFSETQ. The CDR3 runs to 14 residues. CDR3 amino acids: CASSSGQPNQPQHF. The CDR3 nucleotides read TGCGCCAGCAGTTCGGGACAGCCCAATCAGCCCCAGCATTTT.

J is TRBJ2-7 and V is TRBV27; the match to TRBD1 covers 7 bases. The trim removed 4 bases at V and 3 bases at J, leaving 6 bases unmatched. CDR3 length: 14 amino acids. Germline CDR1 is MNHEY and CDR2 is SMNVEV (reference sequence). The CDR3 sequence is CASSSGQALYEQYF. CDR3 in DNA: TGTGCCAGCAGTTCTGGACAGGCGCTCTACGAGCAGTACTTC.

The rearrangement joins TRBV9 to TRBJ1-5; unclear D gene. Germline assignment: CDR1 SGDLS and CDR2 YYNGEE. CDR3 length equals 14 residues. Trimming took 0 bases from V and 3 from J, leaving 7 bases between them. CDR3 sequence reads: CASSVGPINQPQHF. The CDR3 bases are TGTGCCAGCAGCGTAGGTCCAATCAATCAGCCCCAGCATTTT.

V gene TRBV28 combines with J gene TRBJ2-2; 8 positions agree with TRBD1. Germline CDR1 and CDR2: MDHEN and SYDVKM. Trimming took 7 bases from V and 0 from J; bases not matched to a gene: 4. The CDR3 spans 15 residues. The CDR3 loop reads CASTRTGTNTGELFF. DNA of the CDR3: TGTGCCAGCACCCGGACAGGGACGAACACCGGGGAGCTGTTTTTT.

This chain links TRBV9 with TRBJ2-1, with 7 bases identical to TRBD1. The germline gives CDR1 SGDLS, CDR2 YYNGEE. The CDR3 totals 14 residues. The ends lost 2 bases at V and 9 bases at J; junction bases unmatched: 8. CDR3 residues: CASSVAGQDAEQFF. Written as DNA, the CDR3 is TGTGCCAGCAGCGTGGCCGGACAGGATGCTGAGCAGTTCTTC.

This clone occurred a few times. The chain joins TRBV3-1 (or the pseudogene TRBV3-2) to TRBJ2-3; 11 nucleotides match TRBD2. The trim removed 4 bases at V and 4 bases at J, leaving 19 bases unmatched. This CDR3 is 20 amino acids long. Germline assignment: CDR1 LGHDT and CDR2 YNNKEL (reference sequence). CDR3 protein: CASSPTSLAGGKRKADTQYF. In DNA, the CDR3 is TGTGCCAGCAGCCCGACGTCGCTAGCGGGAGGTAAGAGGAAGGCAGATACGCAGTATTTT.

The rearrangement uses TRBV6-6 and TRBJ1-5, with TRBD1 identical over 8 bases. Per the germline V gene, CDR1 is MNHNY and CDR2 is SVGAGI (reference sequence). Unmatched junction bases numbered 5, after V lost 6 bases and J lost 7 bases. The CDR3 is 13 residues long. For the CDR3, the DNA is TGTGCCAGCAGCGACAGGGGTGTCCAGCCCCAGCATTTT. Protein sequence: CASSDRGVQPQHF.

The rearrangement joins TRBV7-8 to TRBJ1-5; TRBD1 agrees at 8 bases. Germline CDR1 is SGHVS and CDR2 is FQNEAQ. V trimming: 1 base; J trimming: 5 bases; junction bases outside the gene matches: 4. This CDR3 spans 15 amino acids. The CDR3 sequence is CASSLVRTGHQPQHF. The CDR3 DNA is TGTGCCAGCAGCTTAGTTCGGACAGGGCATCAGCCCCAGCATTTT.

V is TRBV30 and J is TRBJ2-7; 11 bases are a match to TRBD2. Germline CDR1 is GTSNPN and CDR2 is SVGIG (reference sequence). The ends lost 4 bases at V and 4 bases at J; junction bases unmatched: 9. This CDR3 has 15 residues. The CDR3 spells CAWTPLAGDLYEQYF. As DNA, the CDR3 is TGTGCCTGGACCCCACTAGCGGGAGATTTATACGAGCAGTACTTC.

The CDR3 sequence is CASTTPSSSGNTIYF. CDR3 DNA sequence: TGTGCCAGCACTACCCCGTCGTCCTCTGGAAACACCATATATTTT. This chain uses TRBV6-4 with TRBJ1-3; no clear D gene. Germline V lookup: CDR1 MRHNA, CDR2 SNTAGT. V dropped 7 bases and J dropped 0 bases, with 13 bases sitting between them. This CDR3 comprises 15 residues.

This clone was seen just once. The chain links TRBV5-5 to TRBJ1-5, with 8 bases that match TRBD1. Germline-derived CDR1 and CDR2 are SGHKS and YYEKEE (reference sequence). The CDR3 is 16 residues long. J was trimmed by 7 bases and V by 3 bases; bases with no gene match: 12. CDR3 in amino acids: CASSSTPGQDYQPQHF. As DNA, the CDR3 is TGTGCCAGCAGCTCAACTCCGGGACAGGATTACCAGCCCCAGCATTTT. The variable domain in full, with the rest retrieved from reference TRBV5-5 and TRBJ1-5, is DAGVTQSPTHLIKTRGQQVTLRCSPISGHKSVSWYQQVLGQGPQFIFQYYEKEERGRGNFPDRFSARQFPNYSSELNVNALLLGDSALYLCASSSTPGQDYQPQHFGDGTRLSIL.

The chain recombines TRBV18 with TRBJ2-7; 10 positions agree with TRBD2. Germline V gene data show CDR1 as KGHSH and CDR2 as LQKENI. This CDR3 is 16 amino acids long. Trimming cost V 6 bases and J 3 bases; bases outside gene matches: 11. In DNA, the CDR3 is TGTGCCAGCTCTCACATAGCGGGAGGCAGCATCTACGAGCAGTACTTC. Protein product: CASSHIAGGSIYEQYF.

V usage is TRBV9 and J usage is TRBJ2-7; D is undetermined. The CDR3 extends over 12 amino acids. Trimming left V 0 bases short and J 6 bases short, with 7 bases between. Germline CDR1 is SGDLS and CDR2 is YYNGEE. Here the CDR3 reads CASSVAGAEQYF. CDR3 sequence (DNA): TGTGCCAGCAGCGTAGCGGGTGCCGAGCAGTACTTC. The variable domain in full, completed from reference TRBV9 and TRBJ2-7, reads DSGVTQTPKHLITATGQRVTLRCSPRSGDLSVYWYQQSLDQGLQFLIQYYNGEERAKGNILERFSAQQFPDLHSELNLSSLELGDSALYFCASSVAGAEQYFGPGTRLTVT.

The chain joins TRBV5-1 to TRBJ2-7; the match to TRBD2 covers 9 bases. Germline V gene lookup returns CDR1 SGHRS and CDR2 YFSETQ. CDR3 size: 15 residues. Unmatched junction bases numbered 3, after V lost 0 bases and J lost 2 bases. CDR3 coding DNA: TGCGCCAGCAGCTTGGGACTAGCGGCACCCTACGAGCAGTACTTC. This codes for CASSLGLAAPYEQYF.

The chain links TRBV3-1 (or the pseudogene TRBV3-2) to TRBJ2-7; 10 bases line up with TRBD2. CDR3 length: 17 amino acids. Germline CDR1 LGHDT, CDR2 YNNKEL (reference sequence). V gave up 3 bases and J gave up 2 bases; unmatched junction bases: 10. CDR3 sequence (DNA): TGTGCCAGCAGCCACATGCCCGGTACTAGCGGGGCCTACGAGCAGTACTTC. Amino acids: CASSHMPGTSGAYEQYF.

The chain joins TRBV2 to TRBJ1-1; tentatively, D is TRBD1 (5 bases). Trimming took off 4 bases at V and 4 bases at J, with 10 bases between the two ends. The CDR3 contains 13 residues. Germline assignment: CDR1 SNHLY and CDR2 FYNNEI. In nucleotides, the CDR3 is TGTGCCAGCAGTGTATGGGGGGGCACTGAAGCTTTCTTT. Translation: CASSVWGGTEAFF.

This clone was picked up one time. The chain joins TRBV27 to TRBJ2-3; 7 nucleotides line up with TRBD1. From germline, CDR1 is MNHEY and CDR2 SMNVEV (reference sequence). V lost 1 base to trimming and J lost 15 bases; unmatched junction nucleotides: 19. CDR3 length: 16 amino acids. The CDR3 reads CASSLFGTALTLALYF. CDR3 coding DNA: TGTGCCAGCAGTTTATTCGGGACAGCCCTCACGCTAGCCCTCTATTTT.

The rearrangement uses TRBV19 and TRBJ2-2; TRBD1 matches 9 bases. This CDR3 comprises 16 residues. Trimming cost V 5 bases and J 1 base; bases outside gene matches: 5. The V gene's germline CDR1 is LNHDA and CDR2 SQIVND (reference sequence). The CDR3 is CASSARTGVNTGELFF. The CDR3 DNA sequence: TGTGCCAGTAGTGCCCGGACAGGGGTGAACACCGGGGAGCTGTTTTTT.

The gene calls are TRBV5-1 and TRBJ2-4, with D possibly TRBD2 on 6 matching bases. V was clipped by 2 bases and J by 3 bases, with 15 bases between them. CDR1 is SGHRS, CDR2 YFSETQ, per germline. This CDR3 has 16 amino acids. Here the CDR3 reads CASSLDPGLGKNIQYF. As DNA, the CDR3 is TGCGCCAGCAGCTTAGACCCGGGACTGGGCAAAAACATTCAGTACTTC. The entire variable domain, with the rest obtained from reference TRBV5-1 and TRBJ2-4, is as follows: KAGVTQTPRYLIKTRGQQVTLSCSPISGHRSVSWYQQTPGQGLQFLFEYFSETQRNKGNFPGRFSGRQFSNSRSEMNVSTLELGDSALYLCASSLDPGLGKNIQYFGAGTRLSVL.

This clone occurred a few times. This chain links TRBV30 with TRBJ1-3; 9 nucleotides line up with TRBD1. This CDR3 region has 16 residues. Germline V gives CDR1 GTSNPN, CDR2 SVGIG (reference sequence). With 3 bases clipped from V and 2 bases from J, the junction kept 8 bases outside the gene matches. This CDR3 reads CAWSRDRVKAGNTIYF. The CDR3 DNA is TGTGCCTGGAGCCGGGACAGGGTTAAGGCTGGAAACACCATATATTTT.